This TCR beta chain was identified in a study of cytomegalovirus exposure and HLA in healthy donors. Broader study findings: In a later analysis, TCR beta V- and J-gene trimming showed a link to a missense DCLRE1C variant. Some public TCRs appeared in many individuals, while most sequences were rare.

A single count supports this clone. Its target is not known. Per the germline V gene, CDR1 is LGHNA and CDR2 is YNFKEQ. The V gene lost 0 bases and the J gene lost 5 bases, with 22 bases spanning the gap. CDR3 length: 18 residues. The study ran its PCR with 60 Vbeta and 13 Jbeta primers. Generated by immunoSEQ multiplex PCR, the TCRdb table keeps only in-frame clones and is missing some. The data hold some 130,000 clones, with 65% to 90% observed a single time. In nominal health when sampled, donors likely had unrecorded immune exposures nonetheless. The sample consisted of PBMCs. V gene TRBV4-2 combines with J gene TRBJ2-5, with a possible D match to TRBD2 (6 bases). This TCR came from a girl aged 2-10 years in good health and CMV-seronegative. For the CDR3, the DNA is TGTGCCAGCAGCCAAGATGGGGCTGGAGGGGCGCGATTCGAGACCCAGTACTTC. It codes for CASSQDGAGGARFETQYF.